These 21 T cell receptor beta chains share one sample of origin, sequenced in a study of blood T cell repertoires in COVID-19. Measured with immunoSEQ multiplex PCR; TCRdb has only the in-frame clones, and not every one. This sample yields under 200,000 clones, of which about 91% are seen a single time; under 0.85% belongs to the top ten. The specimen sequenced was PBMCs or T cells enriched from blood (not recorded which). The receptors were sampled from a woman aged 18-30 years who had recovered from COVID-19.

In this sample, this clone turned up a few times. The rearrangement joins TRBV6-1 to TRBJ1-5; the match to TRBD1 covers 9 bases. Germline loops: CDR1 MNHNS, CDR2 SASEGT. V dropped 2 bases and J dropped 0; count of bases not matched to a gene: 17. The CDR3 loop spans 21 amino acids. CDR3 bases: TGTGCCAGCAGTGAAAGAGGTAGTGGGGGACAGGGATGGATTAGCAATCAGCCCCAGCATTTT. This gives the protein CASSERGSGGQGWISNQPQHF.

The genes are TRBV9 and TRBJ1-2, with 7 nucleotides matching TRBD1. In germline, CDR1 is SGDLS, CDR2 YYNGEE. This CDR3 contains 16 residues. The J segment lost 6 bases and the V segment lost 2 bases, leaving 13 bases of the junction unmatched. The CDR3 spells CASSVLMGTAYDGYTF. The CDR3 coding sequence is TGTGCCAGCAGCGTTCTAATGGGGACAGCCTATGATGGCTACACCTTC. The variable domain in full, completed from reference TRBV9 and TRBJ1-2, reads DSGVTQTPKHLITATGQRVTLRCSPRSGDLSVYWYQQSLDQGLQFLIQYYNGEERAKGNILERFSAQQFPDLHSELNLSSLELGDSALYFCASSVLMGTAYDGYTFGSGTRLTVV.

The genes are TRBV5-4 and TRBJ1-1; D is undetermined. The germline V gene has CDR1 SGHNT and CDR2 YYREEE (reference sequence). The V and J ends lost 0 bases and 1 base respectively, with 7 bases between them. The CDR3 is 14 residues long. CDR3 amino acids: CASSLGLTNTEAFF. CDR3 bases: TGTGCCAGCAGCTTGGGACTGACGAACACTGAAGCTTTCTTT.

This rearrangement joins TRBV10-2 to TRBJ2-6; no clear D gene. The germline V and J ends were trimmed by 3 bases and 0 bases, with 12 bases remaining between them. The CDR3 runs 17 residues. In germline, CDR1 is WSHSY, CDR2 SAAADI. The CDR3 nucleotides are TGCGCCAGCAGTGAAGGCAGGTCCTCCTCTGGGGCCAACGTCCTGACTTTC. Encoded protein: CASSEGRSSSGANVLTF.

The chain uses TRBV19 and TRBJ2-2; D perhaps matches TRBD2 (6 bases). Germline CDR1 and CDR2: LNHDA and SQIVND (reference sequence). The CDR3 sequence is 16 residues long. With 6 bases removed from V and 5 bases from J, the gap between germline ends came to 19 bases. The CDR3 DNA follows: TGTGCCAGTAGCCTAAGGGCGGGAAGGCCGACCGGGGAGCTGTTTTTT. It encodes CASSLRAGRPTGELFF.

The CDR3 reads CASSSYSGSPDTQYF. CDR3 nucleotides: TGTGCCAGCAGCTCCTATAGCGGGAGTCCAGATACGCAGTATTTT. The chain joins TRBV13 to TRBJ2-3, with TRBD2 matching over 9 bases. Germline V gene data show CDR1 as PRHDT and CDR2 as FYEKMQ (reference sequence). The CDR3 loop spans 15 amino acids. V shed 4 bases, J shed 4 bases, and the junction held 6 bases outside the gene matches.

The DNA of the CDR3 is TGCGCCAGCAGCTTGGATCATTCGCGGGGGACTGAAGCTTTCTTT. Its protein is CASSLDHSRGTEAFF. V and J are TRBV5-1 and TRBJ1-1; D may be TRBD1 (5 bases). The CDR3 extends over 15 amino acids. CDR1 is SGHRS and CDR2 is YFSETQ in the germline V gene. V shed 0 bases and J shed 5 bases, with 14 bases lying between them.

In nucleotides, the CDR3 is TGTGCCAGCAGTGGAGCATATAGCAATCAGCCCCAGCATTTT. Protein sequence: CASSGAYSNQPQHF. The chain recombines TRBV2 with TRBJ1-5; D is unresolved. This CDR3 contains 14 residues. The V end lost 4 bases, the J end lost 0 bases, and 7 bases lay between the germline ends. The germline V gene encodes CDR1 SNHLY and CDR2 FYNNEI. The variable domain in full, with the rest retrieved from reference TRBV2 and TRBJ1-5, is EPEVTQTPSHQVTQMGQEVILRCVPISNHLYFYWYRQILGQKVEFLVSFYNNEISEKSEIFDDQFSVERPDGSNFTLKIRSTKLEDSAMYFCASSGAYSNQPQHFGDGTRLSIL.

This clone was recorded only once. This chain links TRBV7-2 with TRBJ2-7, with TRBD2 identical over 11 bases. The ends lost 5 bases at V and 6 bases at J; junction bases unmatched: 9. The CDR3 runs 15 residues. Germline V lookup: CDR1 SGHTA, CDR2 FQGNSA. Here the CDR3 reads CASSAELAGVSEQYF. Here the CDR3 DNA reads TGTGCCAGCAGCGCCGAACTAGCGGGAGTGTCCGAGCAGTACTTC.

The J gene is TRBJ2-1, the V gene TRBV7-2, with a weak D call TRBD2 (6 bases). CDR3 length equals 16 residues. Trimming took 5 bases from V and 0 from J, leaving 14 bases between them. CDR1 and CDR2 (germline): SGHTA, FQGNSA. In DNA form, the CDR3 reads TGTGCCAGCAGCCCCTCTGGCGGGAACTCCTACAATGAGCAGTTCTTC. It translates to CASSPSGGNSYNEQFF.

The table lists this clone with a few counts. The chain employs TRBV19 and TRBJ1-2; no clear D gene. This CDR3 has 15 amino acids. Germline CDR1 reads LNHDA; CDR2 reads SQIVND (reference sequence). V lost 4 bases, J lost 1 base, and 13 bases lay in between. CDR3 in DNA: TGTGCCAGTAGTAAGGGATCGGGGAGTAACTATGGCTACACCTTC. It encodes CASSKGSGSNYGYTF. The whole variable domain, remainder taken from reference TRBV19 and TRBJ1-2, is DGGITQSPKYLFRKEGQNVTLSCEQNLNHDAMYWYRQDPGQGLRLIYYSQIVNDFQKGDIAEGYSVSREKKESFPLTVTSAQKNPTAFYLCASSKGSGSNYGYTFGSGTRLTVV.

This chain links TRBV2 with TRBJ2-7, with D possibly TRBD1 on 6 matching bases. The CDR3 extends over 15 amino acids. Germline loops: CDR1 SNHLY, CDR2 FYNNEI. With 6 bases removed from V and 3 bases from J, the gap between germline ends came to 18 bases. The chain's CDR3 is CASREDRFQIYEQYF. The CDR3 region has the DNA TGTGCCAGCAGAGAGGACAGATTTCAAATCTACGAGCAGTACTTC. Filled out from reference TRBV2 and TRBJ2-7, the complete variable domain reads EPEVTQTPSHQVTQMGQEVILRCVPISNHLYFYWYRQILGQKVEFLVSFYNNEISEKSEIFDDQFSVERPDGSNFTLKIRSTKLEDSAMYFCASREDRFQIYEQYFGPGTRLTVT.

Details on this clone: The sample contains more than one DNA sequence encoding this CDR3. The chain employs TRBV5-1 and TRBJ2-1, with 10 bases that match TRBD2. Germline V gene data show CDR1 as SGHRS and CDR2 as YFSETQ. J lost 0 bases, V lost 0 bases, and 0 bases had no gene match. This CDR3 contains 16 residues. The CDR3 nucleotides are TGCGCCAGCAGCTTGGGGACTAGCGGCTCCTACAATGAGCAGTTCTTC. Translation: CASSLGTSGSYNEQFF.

The CDR3 nucleotides read TGTGCCAGCCTTACTTTCTTCCCCCGGGACAGGAGAGTCACCGGGGAGCTGTTTTTT. Translated, it gives CASLTFFPRDRRVTGELFF. The chain uses TRBV28 and TRBJ2-2, with TRBD1 matching 8 bases. Germline values: CDR1 MDHEN, CDR2 SYDVKM. Losses at the gene ends were 8 bases for V and 4 bases for J; bases not matched to a gene: 21. The CDR3 is 19 amino acids.

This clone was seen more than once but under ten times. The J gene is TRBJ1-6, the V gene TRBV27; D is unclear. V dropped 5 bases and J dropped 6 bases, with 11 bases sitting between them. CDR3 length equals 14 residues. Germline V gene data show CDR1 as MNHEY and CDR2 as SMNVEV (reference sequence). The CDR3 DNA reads TGTGCCAGCAGTCCGGGTTATGGTAATTCACCCCTCCACTTT. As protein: CASSPGYGNSPLHF.

The CDR3 is CASSLETIPTDTQYF. CDR3 coding DNA: TGTGCCAGCAGCTTAGAGACAATCCCCACAGATACGCAGTATTTT. This chain links TRBV7-6 with TRBJ2-3; D not resolved. There are 15 residues in the CDR3. The germline V gene has CDR1 SGHVS and CDR2 FNYEAQ. V lost 1 base and J lost 2, with 10 bases in between. Variable domain in full (rest from reference TRBV7-6 and TRBJ2-3): GAGVSQSPRYKVTKRGQDVALRCDPISGHVSLYWYRQALGQGPEFLTYFNYEAQQDKSGLPNDRFSAERPEGSISTLTIQRTEQRDSAMYRCASSLETIPTDTQYFGPGTRLTVL.

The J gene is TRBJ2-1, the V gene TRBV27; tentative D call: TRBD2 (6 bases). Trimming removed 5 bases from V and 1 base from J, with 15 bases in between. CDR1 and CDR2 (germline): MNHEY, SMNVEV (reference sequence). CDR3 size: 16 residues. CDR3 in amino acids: CASSTPRGSSYNEQFF. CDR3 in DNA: TGTGCCAGCAGTACCCCTCGGGGGAGTTCCTACAATGAGCAGTTCTTC.

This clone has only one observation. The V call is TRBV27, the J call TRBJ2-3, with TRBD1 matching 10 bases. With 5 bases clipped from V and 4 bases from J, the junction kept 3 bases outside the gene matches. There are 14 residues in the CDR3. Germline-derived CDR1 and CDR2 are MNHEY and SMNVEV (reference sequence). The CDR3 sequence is CASSLGQGADTQYF. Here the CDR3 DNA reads TGTGCCAGCAGTCTAGGACAGGGGGCAGATACGCAGTATTTT.

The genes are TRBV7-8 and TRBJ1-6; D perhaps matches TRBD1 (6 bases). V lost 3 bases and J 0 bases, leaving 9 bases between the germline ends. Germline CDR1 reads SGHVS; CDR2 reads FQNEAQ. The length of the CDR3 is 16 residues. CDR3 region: CASSFTGISYNSPLHF. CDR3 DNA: TGTGCCAGCAGCTTTACAGGGATCTCCTATAATTCACCCCTCCACTTT.

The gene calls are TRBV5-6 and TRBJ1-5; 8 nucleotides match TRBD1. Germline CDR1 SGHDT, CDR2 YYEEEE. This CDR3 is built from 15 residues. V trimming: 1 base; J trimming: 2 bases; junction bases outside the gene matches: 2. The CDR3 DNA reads TGTGCCAGCAGCTTGTTGGGACAGGGCAATCAGCCCCAGCATTTT. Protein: CASSLLGQGNQPQHF. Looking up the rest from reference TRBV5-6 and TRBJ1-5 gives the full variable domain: DAGVTQSPTHLIKTRGQQVTLRCSPKSGHDTVSWYQQALGQGPQFIFQYYEEEERQRGNFPDRFSGHQFPNYSSELNVNALLLGDSALYLCASSLLGQGNQPQHFGDGTRLSIL.

CDR3 coding DNA: TGCGCCAGCAGCCAAGACAGGGCCTACGAGCAGTACTTC. Protein: CASSQDRAYEQYF. This sequence joins TRBV4-1 and TRBJ2-7; weak D call: TRBD1 (5 bases). CDR3 length equals 13 residues. V lost 0 bases and J lost 2, with 5 bases in between. Germline CDR1 MGHRA, CDR2 YSYEKL.